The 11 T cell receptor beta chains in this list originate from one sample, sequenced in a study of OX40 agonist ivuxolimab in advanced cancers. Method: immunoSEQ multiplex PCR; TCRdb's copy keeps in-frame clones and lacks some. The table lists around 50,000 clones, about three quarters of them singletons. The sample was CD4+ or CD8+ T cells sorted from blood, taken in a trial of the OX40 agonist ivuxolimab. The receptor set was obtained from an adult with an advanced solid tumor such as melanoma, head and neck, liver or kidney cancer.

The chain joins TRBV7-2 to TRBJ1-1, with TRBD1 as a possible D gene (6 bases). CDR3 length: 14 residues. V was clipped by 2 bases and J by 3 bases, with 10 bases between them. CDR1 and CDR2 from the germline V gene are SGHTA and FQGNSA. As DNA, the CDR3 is TGTGCCAGCAGCTTACAGGGGAGGGACACTGAAGCTTTCTTT. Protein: CASSLQGRDTEAFF.

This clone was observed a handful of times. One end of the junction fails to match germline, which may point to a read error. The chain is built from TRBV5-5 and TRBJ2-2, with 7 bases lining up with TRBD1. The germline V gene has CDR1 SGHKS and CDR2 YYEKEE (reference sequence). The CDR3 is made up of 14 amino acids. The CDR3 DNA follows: TGTGCCAGCAGCTTACAGGGGAACTCCGGGGAGCTGTTTTTT. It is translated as CASSLQGNSGELFF.

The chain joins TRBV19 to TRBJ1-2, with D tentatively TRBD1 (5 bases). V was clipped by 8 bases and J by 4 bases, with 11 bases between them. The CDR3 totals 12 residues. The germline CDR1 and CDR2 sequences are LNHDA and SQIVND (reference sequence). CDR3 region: CASASGGYGYTF. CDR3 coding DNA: TGTGCCAGTGCCAGTGGGGGCTATGGCTACACCTTC.

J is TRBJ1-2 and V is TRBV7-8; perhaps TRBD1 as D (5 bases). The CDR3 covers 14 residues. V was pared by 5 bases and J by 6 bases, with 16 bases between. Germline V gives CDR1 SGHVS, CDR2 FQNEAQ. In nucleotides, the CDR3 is TGTGCCAGCAGCCTCACAGGAGGGGCTCATGGCTACACCTTC. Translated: CASSLTGGAHGYTF.

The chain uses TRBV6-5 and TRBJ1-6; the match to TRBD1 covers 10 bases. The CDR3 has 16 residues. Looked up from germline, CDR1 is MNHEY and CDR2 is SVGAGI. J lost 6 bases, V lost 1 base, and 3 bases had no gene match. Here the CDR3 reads CASSYYRQGANSPLHF. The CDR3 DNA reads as TGTGCCAGCAGTTACTATAGACAGGGGGCTAATTCACCCCTCCACTTT.

DNA for the CDR3: TGCGCCAGCAGCATTGGAATGGAGTATGGCTACACCTTC. Translation: CASSIGMEYGYTF. The rearrangement joins TRBV5-1 to TRBJ1-2; no clear D gene. The CDR3 has 13 amino acids. Trimming pared 4 bases from V and 5 bases from J, leaving 12 bases between. Germline lookup yields CDR1 SGHRS and CDR2 YFSETQ. Full variable domain (outside the CDR3, taken from reference TRBV5-1 and TRBJ1-2): KAGVTQTPRYLIKTRGQQVTLSCSPISGHRSVSWYQQTPGQGLQFLFEYFSETQRNKGNFPGRFSGRQFSNSRSEMNVSTLELGDSALYLCASSIGMEYGYTFGSGTRLTVV.

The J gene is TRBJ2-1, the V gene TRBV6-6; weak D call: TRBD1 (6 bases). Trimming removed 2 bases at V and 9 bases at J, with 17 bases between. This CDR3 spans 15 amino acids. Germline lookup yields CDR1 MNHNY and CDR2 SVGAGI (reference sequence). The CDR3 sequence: CASSYPGERLGEQFF. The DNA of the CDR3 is TGTGCCAGCAGTTACCCAGGGGAGCGTTTAGGTGAGCAGTTCTTC.

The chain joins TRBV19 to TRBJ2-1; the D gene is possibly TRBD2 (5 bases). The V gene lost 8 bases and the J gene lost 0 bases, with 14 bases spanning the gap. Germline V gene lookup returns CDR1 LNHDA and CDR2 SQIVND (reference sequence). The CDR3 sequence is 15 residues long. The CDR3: CASSLGVPSYNEQFF. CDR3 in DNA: TGTGCCAGTTCTCTCGGGGTTCCCTCCTACAATGAGCAGTTCTTC.

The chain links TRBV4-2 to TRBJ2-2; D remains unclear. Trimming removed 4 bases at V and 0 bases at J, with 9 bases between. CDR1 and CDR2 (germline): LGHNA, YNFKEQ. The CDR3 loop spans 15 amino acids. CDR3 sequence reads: CASSRPAANTGELFF. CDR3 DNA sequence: TGTGCCAGCAGCCGACCGGCCGCGAACACCGGGGAGCTGTTTTTT.

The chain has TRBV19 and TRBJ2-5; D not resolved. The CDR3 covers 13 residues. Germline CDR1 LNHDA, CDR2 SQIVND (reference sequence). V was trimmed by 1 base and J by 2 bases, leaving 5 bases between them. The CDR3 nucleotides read TGTGCCAGTAGTATAGGCCAGCAAGAGACCCAGTACTTC. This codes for CASSIGQQETQYF.

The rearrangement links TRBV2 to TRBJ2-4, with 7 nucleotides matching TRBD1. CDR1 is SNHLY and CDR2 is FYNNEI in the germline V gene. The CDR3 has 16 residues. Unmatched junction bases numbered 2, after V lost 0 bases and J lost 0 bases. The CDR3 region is CASSEAGQLAKNIQYF. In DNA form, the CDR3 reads TGTGCCAGCAGTGAAGCGGGACAGCTAGCCAAAAACATTCAGTACTTC.